The present entry profiles one T cell receptor (beta chain) with its context. The target antigen is unknown. Per germline, CDR1 SGDLS and CDR2 YYNGEE. The CDR3 is made up of 16 amino acids. The J segment lost 6 bases and the V segment lost 3 bases, leaving 12 bases of the junction unmatched. It was with 60 Vbeta and 13 Jbeta primers that the PCR ran. Sequenced by immunoSEQ multiplex PCR; TCRdb stores in-frame clones only, minus some. Among 180,000 or so clones listed, over 70% were seen once. The data are from a study of cytomegalovirus exposure and HLA in healthy donors. Whole-study results and caveats: It was about 150 TCR beta chains that were listed as cytomegalovirus-associated.

Specimen: PBMCs. This clonotype originated in a female donor in good health and CMV-seronegative. This chain connects TRBV9 to TRBJ2-7; TRBD2 matches at 10 bases. CDR3 protein: CASSAPGPSGSLEQYF. CDR3 nucleotides: TGTGCCAGCAGCGCCCCTGGGCCTAGCGGGAGTCTCGAGCAGTACTTC.